These 19 T cell receptor beta chains were sequenced from one sample in a study of blood T cell repertoires in COVID-19. The method was immunoSEQ multiplex PCR; TCRdb's version includes in-frame clones alone and lacks a portion of them. Here the sample spans around 51,000 clones, approximately 83% being singletons. Sequencing input: peripheral blood. The receptors here all came from a woman over 75 with acute or convalescent COVID-19.

V and J are TRBV6-5 and TRBJ1-2, with D unclear. Germline CDR1 MNHEY, CDR2 SVGAGI. V was shortened by 4 bases and J by 4 bases, with 4 bases between the two germline ends. This CDR3 spans 11 amino acids. The CDR3 is CASSSVYGYTF. In nucleotides, the CDR3 is TGTGCCAGCAGTTCGGTCTATGGCTACACCTTC.

This chain uses TRBV25-1 with TRBJ1-4, with D uncertain. The CDR3 spans 14 residues. V lost 5 bases and J lost 7, with 14 bases in between. Germline-derived CDR1 and CDR2 are MGHDK and SYGVNS. The CDR3 region is CASSPVEGSEKLFF. DNA for the CDR3: TGTGCCAGCAGTCCCGTTGAGGGTAGTGAAAAACTGTTTTTT.

The chain recombines TRBV27 with TRBJ1-1, with D possibly matching TRBD1 (5 bases). The germline V gene encodes CDR1 MNHEY and CDR2 SMNVEV (reference sequence). V dropped 1 base and J dropped 4 bases, with 7 bases sitting between them. The CDR3 totals 13 residues. CDR3 in amino acids: CASSLWGVTEAFF. The CDR3 DNA sequence: TGTGCCAGCAGTTTATGGGGGGTCACTGAAGCTTTCTTT.

V gene TRBV2 combines with J gene TRBJ2-1; 8 bases align to TRBD2. V dropped 6 bases and J dropped 2; count of bases not matched to a gene: 6. The length of the CDR3 is 15 residues. CDR1 and CDR2 (germline): SNHLY, FYNNEI. CDR3 sequence: CASRSAGETYNEQFF. The CDR3 nucleotides are TGTGCCAGCAGATCAGCGGGGGAGACCTACAATGAGCAGTTCTTC.

There are a few counts of this clone. This sequence joins TRBV5-6 and TRBJ1-5, with D unresolved. This CDR3 spans 12 amino acids. CDR1 is SGHDT, CDR2 YYEEEE, per germline. V was shortened by 4 bases and J by 5 bases, with 7 bases between the two germline ends. Here the CDR3 reads CASSIEDQPQHF. As DNA, the CDR3 is TGTGCCAGCAGCATAGAGGATCAGCCCCAGCATTTT.

The chain has TRBV9 and TRBJ2-2; 7 nucleotides match TRBD2. The CDR3 runs to 16 residues. Trimming at V came to 0 bases and at J to 7 bases, leaving 9 bases not matched to a gene. In germline, CDR1 is SGDLS, CDR2 YYNGEE. For the CDR3, the DNA is TGTGCCAGCAGCGTAGGGGCAACTAGCGTCCACGGGGAGCTGTTTTTT. Residues: CASSVGATSVHGELFF.

This rearrangement joins TRBV5-1 to TRBJ2-5; D not certain. This CDR3 has 15 residues. Between the trimmed V and J ends, which lost 0 bases and 5 bases, there was a span of 14 bases. Germline V lookup: CDR1 SGHRS, CDR2 YFSETQ. CDR3 coding DNA: TGCGCCAGCAGCTTGGCCGAAGAGGCGGAGGAGACCCAGTACTTC. This codes for CASSLAEEAEETQYF.

This chain uses TRBV15 with TRBJ1-3; D is perhaps TRBD1 (5 bases). Between the trimmed V and J ends, which lost 0 bases and 4 bases, there was a span of 16 bases. Germline V gives CDR1 LNHNV, CDR2 YYDKDF (reference sequence). This CDR3 region has 17 residues. CDR3 DNA: TGTGCCACCAGCAGAGATGCCCTCGGGGGACCCGGAAACACCATATATTTT. Translated: CATSRDALGGPGNTIYF. Together with reference TRBV15 and TRBJ1-3, the CDR3 gives the full variable domain: DAMVIQNPRYQVTQFGKPVTLSCSQTLNHNVMYWYQQKSSQAPKLLFHYYDKDFNNEADTPDNFQSRRPNTSFCFLDIRSPGLGDTAMYLCATSRDALGGPGNTIYFGEGSWLTVV.

The chain couples TRBV6-5 to TRBJ2-3; TRBD1 might be the D (5 bases). The CDR3 runs to 14 residues. Trimming cost V 7 bases and J 2 bases, with 13 bases left between them. CDR1 and CDR2 from the germline V gene are MNHEY and SVGAGI. The CDR3, as DNA: TGTGCCAGCATACGTGACAGTCCCACAGATACGCAGTATTTT. This codes for CASIRDSPTDTQYF.

V usage is TRBV7-9 and J usage is TRBJ2-3; 10 positions match TRBD2. V lost 2 bases and J lost 4; bases outside the gene matches: 9. This CDR3 is built from 17 residues. Germline CDR1 and CDR2: SEHNR and FQNEAQ (reference sequence). The CDR3 DNA reads as TGTGCCAGCAGCTTAAGTCTAGCGGGGGATCGTCCAGATACGCAGTATTTT. Residues: CASSLSLAGDRPDTQYF.

This clone appeared once. This sequence joins TRBV3-1 (or the pseudogene TRBV3-2) and TRBJ1-6; D may be TRBD1 (5 bases). Germline values: CDR1 LGHDT, CDR2 YNNKEL (reference sequence). This CDR3 has 14 amino acids. V lost 1 base, J lost 7 bases, and 8 bases lay in between. The CDR3 here is CASSQVQENSPLHF. The CDR3 DNA is TGTGCCAGCAGCCAAGTACAGGAAAATTCACCCCTCCACTTT.

The chain recombines TRBV6-6 with TRBJ1-4; the D is unclear. Germline assignment: CDR1 MNHNY and CDR2 SVGAGI (reference sequence). The CDR3 is 15 residues long. The V gene lost 6 bases and the J gene lost 8 bases, with 19 bases spanning the gap. The CDR3 loop reads CASSSLGLSGEKLFF. The CDR3 DNA follows: TGTGCCAGCAGCTCCCTAGGCCTATCGGGAGAAAAACTGTTTTTT.

The chain is built from TRBV3-1 (or the pseudogene TRBV3-2) and TRBJ1-5; a possible D gene is TRBD1 (5 bases). The germline V and J ends were trimmed by 0 bases and 6 bases, with 12 bases remaining between them. This CDR3 comprises 15 residues. Germline V lookup: CDR1 LGHDT, CDR2 YNNKEL (reference sequence). Here the CDR3 DNA reads TGTGCCAGCAGCCAAGATGGGGGGACGGGTCAGCCCCAGCATTTT. It specifies CASSQDGGTGQPQHF.

This chain links TRBV11-1 with TRBJ2-5; 7 nucleotides match TRBD2. V lost 5 bases to trimming and J lost 5 bases; unmatched junction nucleotides: 11. Germline V lookup: CDR1 SGHAT, CDR2 FQDESV (reference sequence). The CDR3 has 15 residues. DNA of the CDR3: TGTGCCAGCAGCCCAGGCGGGGGATTAAGGGAGACCCAGTACTTC. Amino acid sequence: CASSPGGGLRETQYF. Combining the CDR3 with reference TRBV11-1 and TRBJ2-5 gives the whole variable domain EAEVAQSPRYKITEKSQAVAFWCDPISGHATLYWYRQILGQGPELLVQFQDESVVDDSQLPKDRFSAERLKGVDSTLKIQPAELGDSAMYLCASSPGGGLRETQYFGPGTRLLVL.

The V and J genes are TRBV19 and TRBJ2-6; 12 nucleotides match TRBD1. V trimming: 7 bases; J trimming: 4 bases; junction bases outside the gene matches: 11. This CDR3 is 18 amino acids long. From germline, CDR1 is LNHDA and CDR2 SQIVND (reference sequence). The CDR3 sequence is CASTRDRGLQSGANVLTF. The CDR3 bases are TGTGCCAGTACCCGGGACAGGGGGCTCCAATCCGGGGCCAACGTCCTGACTTTC.

V is TRBV19 and J is TRBJ1-2; TRBD1 is a possible D gene (6 bases). Germline V gene sequence: CDR1 LNHDA, CDR2 SQIVND (reference sequence). This CDR3 comprises 13 residues. V shed 5 bases and J shed 8 bases, with 15 bases lying between them. The CDR3 DNA follows: TGTGCCAGTAGTTCACAGGGACTAGAGGGCTACACCTTC. Translation: CASSSQGLEGYTF. Full variable domain (outside the CDR3, taken from reference TRBV19 and TRBJ1-2): DGGITQSPKYLFRKEGQNVTLSCEQNLNHDAMYWYRQDPGQGLRLIYYSQIVNDFQKGDIAEGYSVSREKKESFPLTVTSAQKNPTAFYLCASSSQGLEGYTFGSGTRLTVV.

The V gene is TRBV10-3, the J gene TRBJ2-3, with 10 bases aligning to TRBD1. The V and J ends lost 5 bases and 1 base, in that order; junction bases with no gene match: 3. The CDR3 is 15 amino acids. Germline V gene lookup returns CDR1 ENHRY and CDR2 SYGVKD. The CDR3 nucleotides read TGTGCCATCAGTATAGGGACAGGGGGCACAGATACGCAGTATTTT. It specifies CAISIGTGGTDTQYF.

The chain couples TRBV5-1 to TRBJ2-1, with a possible D match to TRBD2 (7 bases). The CDR3 covers 16 residues. From germline, CDR1 is SGHRS and CDR2 YFSETQ. V lost 3 bases to trimming and J lost 0 bases, with 13 bases between them. CDR3 residues: CASSYGGGSSYNEQFF. CDR3 DNA sequence: TGCGCCAGCAGCTACGGGGGCGGGAGCTCCTACAATGAGCAGTTCTTC.

The sample holds one count of this clone. The CDR3 DNA follows: TGCGCCAGCAGCCAAGGACAGGACTCGGCCCAGTACTTC. It codes for CASSQGQDSAQYF. The rearrangement uses TRBV5-1 and TRBJ2-5; 7 bases are shared with TRBD1. Germline V CDR1 and CDR2: SGHRS, YFSETQ. The CDR3 has 13 residues. The V gene end was trimmed by 4 bases and the J gene end by 9 bases; junction bases not matched to a gene: 9.